The clone carrying this TCR beta chain has at least ten counts. This CDR3 is built from 13 residues. Trimming took off 8 bases at V and 2 bases at J, with 11 bases between the two ends. In germline, CDR1 is LNHDA, CDR2 SQIVND (reference sequence). These data are taken from a study of identical twins. Template switching added a universal primer site, and cDNA bore unique molecular identifiers. Each CDR3 protein is one row after TCRdb ran MiXCR on the 5' RACE reads. The sample has about 520,000 distinct CDR3 sequences, 22% seen once. The same sample was also studied in work on T cells expressing NK-cell markers. This second study says: Sequencing of TCR beta repertoires drew on sorted CD3+CD56+NKG2C+, CD3+CD56+NKG2C- and CD3+CD56-NKG2C+ T cells.

V is TRBV19 and J is TRBJ2-3, with D tentatively TRBD2 (6 bases). This clonotype was obtained from a woman under 30 in good health. Sequenced: CD4+ T cells sorted from blood. The CDR3 bases are TGTGCCAGTCTCTCGGGGGACACAGATACGCAGTATTTT. It translates to CASLSGDTDTQYF.